This T cell receptor beta chain emerged from a study of long-term antiretroviral therapy in people with HIV. Concerning this clone: The antigen is unknown.

Each donor provided at least one pre-ART PBMC sample and at least two post-ART PBMC samples. Survey-level immunoSEQ v3.0 assays were run. Profiling relied on immunoSEQ multiplex PCR, and the TCRdb table lists in-frame clones only, not all of them. The table lists roughly 20,000 clones, 65% to 90% of them singletons. The V gene lost 1 base and the J gene lost 6 bases, with 9 bases spanning the gap. Germline lookup yields CDR1 SEHNR and CDR2 FQNEAQ (reference sequence). This CDR3 comprises 13 residues. General observations from the study: Clonal populations expanded prior to ART predominated within the repertoire at all time points. Sampling of blood ran from the mid-2000s to the late 2010s, and older ART regimens were possibly in use.

The chain couples TRBV7-9 to TRBJ1-1; TRBD1 might be the D (5 bases). The specimen comprised unsorted PBMCs, sampled 1.8 years before starting antiretroviral therapy. This receptor was taken from a woman under 40 with HIV. The CDR3 DNA reads TGTGCCAGCAGCTTAGTCGGGGGGGCTGAAGCTTTCTTT. Protein sequence: CASSLVGGAEAFF.